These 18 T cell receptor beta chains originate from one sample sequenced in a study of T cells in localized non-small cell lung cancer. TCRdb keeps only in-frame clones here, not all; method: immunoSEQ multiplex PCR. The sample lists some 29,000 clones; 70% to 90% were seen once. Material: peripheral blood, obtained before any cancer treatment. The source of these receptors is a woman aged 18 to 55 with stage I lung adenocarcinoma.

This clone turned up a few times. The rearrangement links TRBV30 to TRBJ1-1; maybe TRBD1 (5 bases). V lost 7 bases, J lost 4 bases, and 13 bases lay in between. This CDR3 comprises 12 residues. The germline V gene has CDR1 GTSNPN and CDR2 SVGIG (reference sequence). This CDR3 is CAFRPGATEAFF. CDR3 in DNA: TGTGCCTTCCGGCCCGGGGCCACTGAAGCTTTCTTT.

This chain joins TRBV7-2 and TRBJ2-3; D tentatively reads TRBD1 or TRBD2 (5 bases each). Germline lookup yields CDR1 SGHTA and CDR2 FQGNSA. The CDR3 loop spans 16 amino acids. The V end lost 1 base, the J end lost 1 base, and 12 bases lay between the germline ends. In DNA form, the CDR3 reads TGTGCCAGCAGCTTAGTTGGGGACCCCCGCACAGATACGCAGTATTTT. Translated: CASSLVGDPRTDTQYF.

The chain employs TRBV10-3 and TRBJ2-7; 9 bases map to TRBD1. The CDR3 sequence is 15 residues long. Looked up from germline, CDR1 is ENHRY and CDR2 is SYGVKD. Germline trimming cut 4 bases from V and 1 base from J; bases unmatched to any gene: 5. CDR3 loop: CAISGTGTGSYEQYF. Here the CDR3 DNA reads TGTGCCATCAGTGGGACCGGGACAGGGTCCTACGAGCAGTACTTC.

The CDR3 nucleotides read TGTGCCAGCTCACCACGGAGGGAGACCCAGTACTTC. Encoded protein: CASSPRRETQYF. The chain joins TRBV18 to TRBJ2-5; TRBD2 might be the D (5 bases). The CDR3 sequence is 12 residues long. Between the trimmed V and J ends, which lost 1 base and 5 bases, there was a span of 5 bases. Germline CDR1 reads KGHSH; CDR2 reads LQKENI.

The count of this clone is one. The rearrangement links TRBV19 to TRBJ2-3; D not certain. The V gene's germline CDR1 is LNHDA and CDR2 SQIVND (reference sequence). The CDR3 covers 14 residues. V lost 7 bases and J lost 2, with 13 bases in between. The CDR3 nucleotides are TGTGCCAGTACCCCGGGCTACAACACAGATACGCAGTATTTT. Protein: CASTPGYNTDTQYF.

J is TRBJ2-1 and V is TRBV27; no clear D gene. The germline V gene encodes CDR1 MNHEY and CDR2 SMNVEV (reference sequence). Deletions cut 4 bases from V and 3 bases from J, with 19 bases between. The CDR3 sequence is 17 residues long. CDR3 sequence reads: CASSSYRNSVGYNEQFF. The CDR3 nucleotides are TGTGCCAGCAGTTCATACAGAAACAGCGTAGGCTACAATGAGCAGTTCTTC.

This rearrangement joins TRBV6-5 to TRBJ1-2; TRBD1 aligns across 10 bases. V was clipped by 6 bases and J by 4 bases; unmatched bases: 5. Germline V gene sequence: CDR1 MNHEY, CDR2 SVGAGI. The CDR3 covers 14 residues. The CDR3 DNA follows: TGTGCCAGCAGGAGACAGGGGGCAGGCTATGGCTACACCTTC. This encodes CASRRQGAGYGYTF.

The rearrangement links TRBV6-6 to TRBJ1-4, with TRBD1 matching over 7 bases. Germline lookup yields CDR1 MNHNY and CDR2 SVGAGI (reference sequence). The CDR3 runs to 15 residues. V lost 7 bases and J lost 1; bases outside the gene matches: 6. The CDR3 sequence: CASIQGGLTNEKLFF. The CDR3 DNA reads TGTGCCAGCATCCAGGGGGGGTTAACTAATGAAAAACTGTTTTTT.

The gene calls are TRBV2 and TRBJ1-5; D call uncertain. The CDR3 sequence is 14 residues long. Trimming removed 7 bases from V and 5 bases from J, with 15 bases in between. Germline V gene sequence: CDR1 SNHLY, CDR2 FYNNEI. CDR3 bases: TGTGCCAGCAATGACGGTGACTTTTATCAGCCCCAGCATTTT. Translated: CASNDGDFYQPQHF. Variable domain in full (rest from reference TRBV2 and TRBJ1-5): EPEVTQTPSHQVTQMGQEVILRCVPISNHLYFYWYRQILGQKVEFLVSFYNNEISEKSEIFDDQFSVERPDGSNFTLKIRSTKLEDSAMYFCASNDGDFYQPQHFGDGTRLSIL.

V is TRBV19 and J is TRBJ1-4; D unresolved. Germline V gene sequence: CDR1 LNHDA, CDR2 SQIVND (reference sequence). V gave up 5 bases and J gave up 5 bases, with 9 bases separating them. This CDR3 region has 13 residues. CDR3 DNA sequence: TGTGCCAGTAGTCCCAAATTGAATGAAAAACTGTTTTTT. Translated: CASSPKLNEKLFF.

The DNA of the CDR3 is TGTGCCAGCAGCTTATTGGGGGTCGTGAACACCGGGGAGCTGTTTTTT. It translates to CASSLLGVVNTGELFF. The gene calls are TRBV7-2 and TRBJ2-2; D may correspond to TRBD1 or TRBD2 (5 bases each). Germline CDR1 and CDR2: SGHTA and FQGNSA. CDR3 size: 16 residues. V lost 2 bases and J 1 base, leaving 11 bases between the germline ends.

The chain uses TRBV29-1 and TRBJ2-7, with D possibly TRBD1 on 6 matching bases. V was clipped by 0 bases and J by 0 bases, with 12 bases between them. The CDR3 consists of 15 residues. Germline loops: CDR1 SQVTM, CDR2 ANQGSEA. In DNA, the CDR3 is TGCAGCGTTGAAGATTTAACAGGGAGCTCCTACGAGCAGTACTTC. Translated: CSVEDLTGSSYEQYF.

The CDR3 here is CASSQRRGTGFSGANVLTF. The CDR3 coding sequence is TGCGCCAGCAGCCAGCGGAGGGGGACGGGCTTCTCTGGGGCCAACGTCCTGACTTTC. The chain recombines TRBV4-3 with TRBJ2-6; D is possibly TRBD1 or TRBD2 (6 bases each). Deletions cut 3 bases from V and 0 bases from J, with 18 bases between. The CDR3 contains 19 residues. The germline V gene encodes CDR1 LGHNA and CDR2 YSLEER.

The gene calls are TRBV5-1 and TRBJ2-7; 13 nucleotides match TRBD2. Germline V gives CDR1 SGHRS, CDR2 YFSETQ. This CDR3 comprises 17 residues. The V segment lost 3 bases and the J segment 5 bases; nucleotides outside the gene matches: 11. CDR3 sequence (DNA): TGCGCCAGCAGCTGGACTAGCGGGAGCCCGGGTTTCCACGAGCAGTACTTC. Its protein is CASSWTSGSPGFHEQYF.

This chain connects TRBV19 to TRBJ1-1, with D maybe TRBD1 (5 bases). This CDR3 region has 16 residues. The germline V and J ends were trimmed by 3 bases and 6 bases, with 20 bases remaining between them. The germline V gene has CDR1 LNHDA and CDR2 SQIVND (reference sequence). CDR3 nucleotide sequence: TGTGCCAGTAGTATTAAGTGGGGGAGCTTCCGACCTGAAGCTTTCTTT. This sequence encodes CASSIKWGSFRPEAFF. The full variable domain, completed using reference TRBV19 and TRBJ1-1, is DGGITQSPKYLFRKEGQNVTLSCEQNLNHDAMYWYRQDPGQGLRLIYYSQIVNDFQKGDIAEGYSVSREKKESFPLTVTSAQKNPTAFYLCASSIKWGSFRPEAFFGQGTRLTVV.

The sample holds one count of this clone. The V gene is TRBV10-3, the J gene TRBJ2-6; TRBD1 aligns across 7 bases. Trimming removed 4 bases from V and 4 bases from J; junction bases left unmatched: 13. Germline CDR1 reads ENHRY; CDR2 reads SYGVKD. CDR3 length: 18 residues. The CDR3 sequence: CAISGPGQIWAGANVLTF. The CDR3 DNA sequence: TGTGCCATCAGTGGACCGGGACAGATTTGGGCAGGGGCCAACGTCCTGACTTTC.

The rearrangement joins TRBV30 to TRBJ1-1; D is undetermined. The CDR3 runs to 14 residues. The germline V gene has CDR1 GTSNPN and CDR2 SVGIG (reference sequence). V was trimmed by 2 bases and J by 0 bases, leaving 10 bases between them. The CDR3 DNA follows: TGTGCCTGGAGTCCGACGGAGATGAACACTGAAGCTTTCTTT. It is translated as CAWSPTEMNTEAFF.

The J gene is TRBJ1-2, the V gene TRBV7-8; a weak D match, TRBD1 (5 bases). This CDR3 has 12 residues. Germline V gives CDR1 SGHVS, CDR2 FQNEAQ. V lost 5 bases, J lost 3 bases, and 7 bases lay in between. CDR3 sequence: CASSRGDYGYTF. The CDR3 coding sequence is TGTGCCAGCAGCCGGGGCGACTATGGCTACACCTTC.